A single T cell receptor beta chain is shown here with its context. The target antigen is unknown. From blood CD8+ and CD4+ T cells, TCR beta sequences were generated. Recently defined diagnostic criteria for definite or probable disease were fulfilled by Susac syndrome patients. This specimen comes from a study of CD8 T cells in Susac syndrome. General study findings and limits: There were 15 to 20 Susac-specific public clones in total CD8+ repertoires and roughly 5 in CD8+ TEMRA repertoires.

Reverse transcription used about 0.45 to 1 ug RNA and random hexamers. Via MiXCR, TCRdb re-called the immunoSEQ multiplex PCR reads, giving one row per CDR3 protein. The sample contains about 84,000 distinct CDR3 sequences, about 96% of which appear only once. The sequence derives from a human donor with Susac syndrome. The material sequenced was CD8+ T cells from PBMCs.

The CDR3 DNA reads as TGTGCCAGCAGCTTAGGCGGGAGCATTCGCTACGAGCAGTACTTC. Its protein is CASSLGGSIRYEQYF. This rearrangement joins TRBV11-2 to TRBJ2-7, with 7 bases fitting TRBD2. From germline, CDR1 is SGHAT and CDR2 FQNNGV. This CDR3 is 15 amino acids long. The trim removed 1 base at V and 3 bases at J, leaving 6 bases unmatched.